This T cell receptor (beta chain) was recovered during a study of blood T cells in healthy people across ages (dated by TCRdb to between 2014 and 2017). The study in broad terms: In model experiments, roughly one uniquely barcoded TCR beta cDNA molecule per two T cells was captured by template switching. Age-related changes in TCR beta repertoire diversity were measured in the study by deep sequencing normalized with unique cDNA molecular identifiers. Donors of different ages were randomly distributed across sequencing lanes to avoid experimental bias. The donors were split into four age groups: young (average about 16 years), middle-aged (39), aged (more than 60) and long-lived (82). Using the same blood draw, the study looked at two additional independent replicas of 1 million unique cDNA reads for two donors, one aged 18 to 30 and the other aged 80 or older. On the study overall, not on this receptor specifically: A strong correlation was found between observed TCR beta diversity and the percentage of naive T cells measured by flow cytometry. Compared with the aged group, the long-lived group had more naive CD4+ T cells, fewer expanded clones and increased TCR diversity, a pattern suggesting age selection. Total diversity estimates from one million sequenced T cells were considered lower bounds and underestimates. Observed TCR beta diversity per million T cells fell roughly linearly with age, and a significant reduction was already apparent by age about 36. Because the CMV infection status of the donors was unknown, age-related changes in expanded clonotypes may potentially have been confounded. Bulk unsorted PBMC profiling prevented conclusive comparison of naive and antigen-experienced compartments.

As to this clonotype: The antigen it binds to is not known. One junction end disagrees with the germline gene, perhaps due to a read error.

Libraries were made using 5' RACE. Sequenced on an Illumina HiSeq 2500. The second PCR ran for about 6 to 12 cycles and used a J-beta primer mix along with a sample-barcoded 5' primer. Each TCR beta cDNA molecule received a unique molecular identifier from a template-switch 5' adaptor carrying 12 random nucleotides. Each sample yielded at least 2.5 million CDR3-containing paired-end reads. First-strand cDNA synthesis was performed from all RNA using the Mint cDNA synthesis kit, with priming by a TRBC-specific oligonucleotide. Following uracil-DNA glycosylase treatment, a first 18-cycle PCR with universal primers M1SS and BC2_uni_R was performed on all cDNA. The study's processing was this. For normalization, 1 million high-quality reads, each with a distinct molecular identifier, were randomly selected from each sample. Instead of being binned into consensus sequences, reads with shared molecular identifiers were discarded. MiTCR, with a Q25 quality threshold and the strictest error-elimination algorithm, was used for CDR3 identification, clonotype clustering and error correction. A nonparametric unseen species model with Euler transformation was used to estimate a lower bound on total TCR beta diversity. TCRdb trimmed public reads at Q25 via fastp, called clones via MiXCR and kept in-frame beta chains. Identical CDR3 protein sequences are pooled into one entry, listed with their most common genes and DNA. TCRdb's processing, not the authors', yielded these V and J calls. The sample table lists almost 1 million distinct CDR3 sequences, roughly half of them with a count of one. The ten top clones hold about 20% of the sample.

Counted from cysteine to phenylalanine, this CDR3 has 16 amino acids. The entry retains the CDR3 DNA only, 48 bases that are in frame from base 1. Via the germline V gene, CDR1 is SGHTA and CDR2 FQGNSA. The 40 or so donors, aged about 6 to 100 years, were systemically healthy Caucasian individuals from Russia. Each donor gave roughly 11 milliliters of peripheral blood, drawn into EDTA-treated Vacutainer tubes. PBMCs were isolated by Ficoll-Paque density-gradient centrifugation, with at least 6 million obtained per sample. Total RNA, at least 5.5 micrograms per sample, was extracted from PBMCs with Trizol reagent. The percentages of naive CD45RAhigh/CD27high T cells were determined by flow cytometry on a PBMC aliquot from every donor.

The sequence joins TRBV7-2 to TRBJ2-4; 7 middle bases align to TRBD2. The receptor comes from a woman aged 55-69 years in good health. The sequencing sample was made of blood. The nucleotide sequence is given as TGTGCCAGCAGCTTTGGTAGCGGGTTGGCCAAAAACATTCGGTACTTC. Its amino acids are CASSFGSGLAKNIRYF.